The 25 T cell receptor beta chains listed next were all sequenced from one sample in a study of shared clonotypes between healthy human individuals. Produced via immunoSEQ multiplex PCR; TCRdb's table is partial and in-frame only. The sample has about 2.4 million clones; 80% to 95% are singletons. Sequences were obtained from naive CD4+ T cells from PBMCs. Subset of the sample: CD45RA+ positively selected. The receptors originated from a young man in good health. Some clones in this sample may be carry-over from other donors' samples.

The chain employs TRBV4-2 and TRBJ2-7; D unresolved. CDR1 and CDR2 from the germline V gene are LGHNA and YNFKEQ. V shed 1 base and J shed 2 bases, with 12 bases lying between them. There are 15 residues in the CDR3. CDR3 loop: CASSQVVAGPYEQYF. DNA of the CDR3: TGTGCCAGCAGCCAAGTGGTCGCTGGGCCCTACGAGCAGTACTTC.

This clone was seen a single time. The chain is built from TRBV28 and TRBJ1-2, with 7 bases matching TRBD1. Germline V gene sequence: CDR1 MDHEN, CDR2 SYDVKM. CDR3 length: 15 residues. Unmatched junction bases numbered 9, after V lost 4 bases and J lost 4 bases. CDR3 nucleotide sequence: TGTGCCAGCAGTTCCTTACAGGGGACGGTCTATGGCTACACCTTC. Its translation: CASSSLQGTVYGYTF.

The chain carries TRBV7-2 and TRBJ1-5; tentative D call: TRBD1 (6 bases). Germline assignment: CDR1 SGHTA and CDR2 FQGNSA. V was trimmed by 3 bases and J by 6 bases, leaving 15 bases between them. This CDR3 region has 15 residues. CDR3 nucleotide sequence: TGTGCCAGCAGCTTTTACACCGGGGGCCTTCAGCCCCAGCATTTT. It specifies CASSFYTGGLQPQHF.

The CDR3 bases are TGTGCCAGCAGGATTAGGACAGGGGGAAGTGGCTACACCTTC. Translated, it gives CASRIRTGGSGYTF. This rearrangement joins TRBV2 to TRBJ1-2, with 10 bases fitting TRBD1. CDR1 and CDR2 (germline): SNHLY, FYNNEI. The V and J ends lost 6 bases and 7 bases, in that order; junction bases with no gene match: 8. The CDR3 sequence is 14 residues long. Supplemented by reference TRBV2 and TRBJ1-2, the full variable domain reads EPEVTQTPSHQVTQMGQEVILRCVPISNHLYFYWYRQILGQKVEFLVSFYNNEISEKSEIFDDQFSVERPDGSNFTLKIRSTKLEDSAMYFCASRIRTGGSGYTFGSGTRLTVV.

The rearrangement joins TRBV29-1 to TRBJ2-5; TRBD2 aligns across 8 bases. Germline CDR1 and CDR2: SQVTM and ANQGSEA. The CDR3 length is 13 residues. V dropped 5 bases and J dropped 2; count of bases not matched to a gene: 4. The CDR3 region is CSVLLAGQETQYF. Here the CDR3 DNA reads TGCAGCGTTCTGTTAGCGGGGCAAGAGACCCAGTACTTC.

The chain couples TRBV15 to TRBJ2-2; weak D call: TRBD2 (5 bases). The CDR3 is 14 amino acids. Trimming cost V 5 bases and J 2 bases, with 9 bases left between them. Germline V lookup: CDR1 LNHNV, CDR2 YYDKDF (reference sequence). Here the CDR3 reads CATSLGVNTGELFF. CDR3 sequence (DNA): TGTGCCACCAGCCTCGGGGTCAACACCGGGGAGCTGTTTTTT. Using reference TRBV15 and TRBJ2-2 for the parts outside the CDR3, the full variable domain is DAMVIQNPRYQVTQFGKPVTLSCSQTLNHNVMYWYQQKSSQAPKLLFHYYDKDFNNEADTPDNFQSRRPNTSFCFLDIRSPGLGDTAMYLCATSLGVNTGELFFGEGSRLTVL.

As for this clone: Additional DNA sequences in this sample encode the identical CDR3. The CDR3 is CASSSGLAGVYNEQFF. In nucleotides, the CDR3 is TGCGCCAGCAGCTCGGGACTAGCGGGAGTGTACAATGAGCAGTTCTTC. The J gene is TRBJ2-1, the V gene TRBV5-1, with TRBD2 matching over 14 bases. V lost 3 bases, J lost 4 bases, and 3 bases stayed unmatched. Germline CDR1 and CDR2: SGHRS and YFSETQ. This CDR3 comprises 16 residues.

The chain recombines TRBV5-6 with TRBJ1-4, with 9 bases identical to TRBD1. CDR3 length: 15 residues. Germline values: CDR1 SGHDT, CDR2 YYEEEE. V trimming: 4 bases; J trimming: 3 bases; junction bases outside the gene matches: 4. The CDR3 sequence: CASSIRTGANEKLFF. CDR3 DNA: TGTGCCAGCAGCATACGGACAGGGGCTAATGAAAAACTGTTTTTT.

The chain combines TRBV29-1 with TRBJ2-1; maybe TRBD1 (6 bases). Germline CDR1 is SQVTM and CDR2 is ANQGSEA. V lost 6 bases and J lost 6, with 21 bases in between. There are 15 residues in the CDR3. The CDR3 sequence: CSVDAFAGTLNEQFF. The CDR3 DNA reads as TGCAGCGTGGATGCCTTCGCCGGGACACTCAATGAGCAGTTCTTC.

The V call is TRBV7-3, the J call TRBJ2-1; perhaps D is TRBD1 or TRBD2 (5 bases each). Trimming removed 4 bases at V and 3 bases at J, with 10 bases between. This CDR3 spans 14 amino acids. The germline V gene has CDR1 SGHTA and CDR2 FQGTGA. In nucleotides, the CDR3 is TGTGCCAGCAGCTACGGGGACGACTACAATGAGCAGTTCTTC. This gives the protein CASSYGDDYNEQFF.

This clone has just one count. The rearrangement uses TRBV5-1 and TRBJ2-3, with D hard to call. Germline loops: CDR1 SGHRS, CDR2 YFSETQ. V dropped 4 bases and J dropped 4 bases, with 7 bases sitting between them. The CDR3 length is 12 residues. This chain's CDR3 is CASSALPDTQYF. In nucleotides, the CDR3 is TGCGCCAGCAGCGCCTTACCAGATACGCAGTATTTT.

This sequence joins TRBV7-9 and TRBJ2-3; D not resolved. Germline assignment: CDR1 SEHNR and CDR2 FQNEAQ (reference sequence). This CDR3 contains 15 residues. Trimming removed 0 bases from V and 4 bases from J, with 11 bases in between. The CDR3, as DNA: TGTGCCAGCAGCTTAGCGCTCCCTTCCCCAGATACGCAGTATTTT. Amino acid sequence: CASSLALPSPDTQYF.

The V call is TRBV18, the J call TRBJ2-1; D may be TRBD1 (6 bases). V lost 0 bases and J lost 6, with 18 bases in between. From germline, CDR1 is KGHSH and CDR2 LQKENI. The CDR3 spans 17 residues. CDR3 sequence reads: CASSPPTGNLASNEQFF. Here the CDR3 DNA reads TGTGCCAGCTCACCACCGACAGGAAACCTCGCCTCCAATGAGCAGTTCTTC. Complete variable domain (other parts from reference TRBV18 and TRBJ2-1): NAGVMQNPRHLVRRRGQEARLRCSPMKGHSHVYWYRQLPEEGLKFMVYLQKENIIDESGMPKERFSAEFPKEGPSILRIQQVVRGDSAAYFCASSPPTGNLASNEQFFGPGTRLTVL.

CDR3 loop: CASVRQGGTDTQYF. The CDR3, as DNA: TGCGCCAGCGTTCGGCAGGGAGGCACAGATACGCAGTATTTT. The genes are TRBV5-1 and TRBJ2-3; either TRBD1 or TRBD2 may supply D (5 bases each). The V and J ends lost 7 bases and 1 base respectively, with 13 bases between them. The germline V gene encodes CDR1 SGHRS and CDR2 YFSETQ. The CDR3 covers 14 residues.

The chain uses TRBV28 and TRBJ2-5; 10 nucleotides match TRBD2. The CDR3 covers 16 residues. The V gene end was trimmed by 4 bases and the J gene end by 2 bases; junction bases not matched to a gene: 7. Looked up from germline, CDR1 is MDHEN and CDR2 is SYDVKM. CDR3 residues: CASSYLAGVGQETQYF. The DNA of the CDR3 is TGTGCCAGCAGTTATCTAGCGGGAGTGGGGCAAGAGACCCAGTACTTC.

The chain combines TRBV7-9 with TRBJ2-7, with a tentative D call TRBD2 (5 bases). Germline V CDR1 and CDR2: SEHNR, FQNEAQ (reference sequence). Trimming removed 0 bases at V and 2 bases at J, with 11 bases between. This CDR3 region has 15 residues. Written as DNA, the CDR3 is TGTGCCAGCAGCTTAGCGGCGGGCCCCCCCTACGAGCAGTACTTC. Its translation: CASSLAAGPPYEQYF.

This clone was seen more than once but under ten times. This sequence joins TRBV19 and TRBJ1-1; perhaps TRBD1 as D (5 bases). The germline CDR1 and CDR2 sequences are LNHDA and SQIVND (reference sequence). This CDR3 spans 15 amino acids. V lost 5 bases to trimming and J lost 0 bases, with 13 bases between them. CDR3 in DNA: TGTGCCAGTAGTCCCCGGGACGGATTGAACACTGAAGCTTTCTTT. Protein: CASSPRDGLNTEAFF.

This chain joins TRBV5-4 and TRBJ2-7; D not certain. The CDR3 length is 16 residues. Germline lookup yields CDR1 SGHNT and CDR2 YYREEE (reference sequence). Trimming took 2 bases from V and 1 from J, leaving 16 bases between them. The CDR3 loop is CASSFSPGVVSYEQYF. The CDR3 DNA follows: TGTGCCAGCAGCTTCTCCCCTGGGGTCGTGTCCTACGAGCAGTACTTC.

The V gene is TRBV19, the J gene TRBJ2-1; 8 bases are shared with TRBD2. The V gene end was trimmed by 3 bases and the J gene end by 3 bases; junction bases not matched to a gene: 7. CDR1 is LNHDA, CDR2 SQIVND, per germline (reference sequence). The CDR3 spans 16 residues. In nucleotides, the CDR3 is TGTGCCAGTAGTATTCGCACGGGAGGGGTCTACAATGAGCAGTTCTTC. This translates into CASSIRTGGVYNEQFF.

This sequence joins TRBV7-9 and TRBJ1-4; TRBD1 matches 9 bases. CDR1 SEHNR and CDR2 FQNEAQ come from the germline V gene (reference sequence). V shed 0 bases and J 7 bases; nucleotides not matched to a gene: 6. CDR3 length: 16 amino acids. The CDR3, as DNA: TGTGCCAGCAGCTTAGCCCTAGGGACAGGGACTGAAAAACTGTTTTTT. Protein sequence: CASSLALGTGTEKLFF.

The chain employs TRBV18 and TRBJ2-5; weak D call: TRBD1 (5 bases). V was shortened by 0 bases and J by 4 bases, with 9 bases between the two germline ends. This CDR3 has 14 residues. Per germline, CDR1 KGHSH and CDR2 LQKENI. The CDR3 reads CASSPPIQGETQYF. CDR3 nucleotide sequence: TGTGCCAGCTCACCACCGATCCAGGGAGAGACCCAGTACTTC.

This chain uses TRBV20-1 with TRBJ2-3; D remains unclear. The CDR3 extends over 11 amino acids. Germline V CDR1 and CDR2: DFQATT, SNEGSKA (reference sequence). V was trimmed by 5 bases and J by 2 bases, leaving 5 bases between them. The CDR3 region has the DNA TGCAGTGCTCTCAACACAGATACGCAGTATTTT. Amino acids: CSALNTDTQYF.

The CDR3 is CASSYDSGNTIYF. CDR3 bases: TGTGCCAGCAGCTATGACTCTGGAAACACCATATATTTT. The chain has TRBV7-9 and TRBJ1-3; D gene uncertain. Germline lookup yields CDR1 SEHNR and CDR2 FQNEAQ (reference sequence). The CDR3 contains 13 residues. Trimming took 4 bases from V and 0 from J, leaving 4 bases between them.

The chain links TRBV6-6 to TRBJ2-1; TRBD2 agrees at 10 bases. The CDR3 extends over 14 amino acids. Unmatched junction bases numbered 4, after V lost 2 bases and J lost 9 bases. Germline loops: CDR1 MNHNY, CDR2 SVGAGI (reference sequence). CDR3 residues: CASSYLAGEGEQFF. DNA for the CDR3: TGTGCCAGCAGTTACCTAGCGGGGGAGGGTGAGCAGTTCTTC.

The chain carries TRBV25-1 and TRBJ2-5, with 8 bases lining up with TRBD1. After removal of 5 bases from V and 6 bases from J, the junction contained 11 bases not matched to a gene. Germline V lookup: CDR1 MGHDK, CDR2 SYGVNS. The CDR3 extends over 15 amino acids. The CDR3 loop is CASSPGQGRTKTQYF. CDR3 in DNA: TGTGCCAGCAGTCCTGGACAGGGAAGGACCAAGACCCAGTACTTC.